The clone carrying this TCR beta chain was counted at least ten times. CDR3 length equals 13 residues. V lost 7 bases to trimming and J lost 1 base, with 10 bases between them. Germline V CDR1 and CDR2: MDHEN, SYDVKM. Treg sorting used a CD4+CD25+CD127-/low gate. MiXCR, applied by TCRdb to the 5' RACE reads, yields one record per CDR3 protein. The data hold about 40,000 distinct CDR3 sequences, with around 20% observed a single time. The sequence derives from a female donor with breast cancer. This sequence joins TRBV28 and TRBJ1-1; D remains unclear. The sample taken for sequencing was Tregs sorted from blood. DNA of the CDR3: TGTGCCAGCAAGTCTGCGTCGAACACTGAAGCTTTCTTT. This codes for CASKSASNTEAFF. Supplemented by reference TRBV28 and TRBJ1-1, the full variable domain reads DVKVTQSSRYLVKRTGEKVFLECVQDMDHENMFWYRQDPGLGLRLIYFSYDVKMKEKGDIPEGYSVSREKKERFSLILESASTNQTSMYLCASKSASNTEAFFGQGTRLTVV.